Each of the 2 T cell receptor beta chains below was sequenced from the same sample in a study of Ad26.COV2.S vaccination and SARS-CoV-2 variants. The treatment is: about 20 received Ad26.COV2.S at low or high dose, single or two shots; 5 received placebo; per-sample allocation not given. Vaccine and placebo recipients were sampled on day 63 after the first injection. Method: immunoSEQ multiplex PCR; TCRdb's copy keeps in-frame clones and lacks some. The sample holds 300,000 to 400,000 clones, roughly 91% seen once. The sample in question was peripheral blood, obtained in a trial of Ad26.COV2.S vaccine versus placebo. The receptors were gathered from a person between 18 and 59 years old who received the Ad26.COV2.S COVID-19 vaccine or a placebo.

The CDR3 sequence: CASRATPGQGYSPLHF. The CDR3 DNA sequence: TGCGCCAGCAGGGCCACACCGGGACAGGGGTATTCACCCCTCCACTTT. The chain combines TRBV5-1 with TRBJ1-6, with 10 bases aligning to TRBD1. The length of the CDR3 is 16 residues. J was trimmed by 8 bases and V by 5 bases; bases with no gene match: 10. Looked up from germline, CDR1 is SGHRS and CDR2 is YFSETQ.

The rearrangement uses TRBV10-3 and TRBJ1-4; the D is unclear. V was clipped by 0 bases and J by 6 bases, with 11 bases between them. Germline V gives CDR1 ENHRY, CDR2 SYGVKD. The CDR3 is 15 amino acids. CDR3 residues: CAISESKIGYEKLFF. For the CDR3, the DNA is TGTGCCATCAGTGAGTCGAAGATAGGGTATGAAAAACTGTTTTTT.